Shown below are 10 T cell receptor beta chains from a single sample sequenced in a study of blood T cell repertoires in COVID-19. Generated by immunoSEQ multiplex PCR, the TCRdb table keeps only in-frame clones and is missing some. The table has over 150,000 clones, 80% to 85% seen once. Sequencing was performed on peripheral blood. These receptors were taken from a woman aged 40 to 55 with COVID-19, enrolled during active disease.

CDR3 nucleotide sequence: TGTGCCAGCGGCCCCTCACAGTACTACGAGCAGTACTTC. It codes for CASGPSQYYEQYF. The chain uses TRBV27 and TRBJ2-7; unclear D gene. Germline V gene lookup returns CDR1 MNHEY and CDR2 SMNVEV (reference sequence). Trimming pared 8 bases from V and 3 bases from J, leaving 14 bases between. This CDR3 has 13 amino acids.

The CDR3 nucleotides are TGTGCCAGTAGTACGACTTATGGCTACACCTTC. Amino acid sequence: CASSTTYGYTF. The chain joins TRBV19 to TRBJ1-2; D not resolved. V was cut by 4 bases and J by 5 bases, with 5 bases left in between. CDR1 is LNHDA and CDR2 is SQIVND in the germline V gene (reference sequence). This CDR3 has 11 residues. Combining the CDR3 with reference TRBV19 and TRBJ1-2 gives the whole variable domain DGGITQSPKYLFRKEGQNVTLSCEQNLNHDAMYWYRQDPGQGLRLIYYSQIVNDFQKGDIAEGYSVSREKKESFPLTVTSAQKNPTAFYLCASSTTYGYTFGSGTRLTVV.

The chain links TRBV5-1 to TRBJ2-7, with TRBD1 identical over 8 bases. V was clipped by 6 bases and J by 5 bases; unmatched bases: 7. CDR3 length: 13 amino acids. CDR1 is SGHRS, CDR2 YFSETQ, per germline. The CDR3 loop reads CASTAGGGDEQYF. The DNA of the CDR3 is TGCGCCAGCACCGCAGGGGGCGGCGACGAGCAGTACTTC.

The chain carries TRBV28 and TRBJ2-1; 7 bases match TRBD2. Germline values: CDR1 MDHEN, CDR2 SYDVKM. J gave up 11 bases and V 4 bases, and 11 bases lay outside the gene matches. This CDR3 comprises 14 residues. The CDR3 region has the DNA TGTGCCAGCAGTTCGGCTGGGGAGGGAAGTAAGCAGTTCTTC. Amino acids: CASSSAGEGSKQFF.

This clone was observed a handful of times. The chain has TRBV9 and TRBJ2-2; D remains unclear. The CDR3 runs 14 residues. Trimming shortened V by 6 bases and J by 3 bases, and 12 bases separated the two germline ends. CDR1 is SGDLS and CDR2 is YYNGEE in the germline V gene. CDR3 sequence reads: CASTLGLDTGELFF. The CDR3 bases are TGTGCCAGCACCCTAGGCCTTGACACCGGGGAGCTGTTTTTT.

The V call is TRBV9, the J call TRBJ2-3, with TRBD1 as a possible D gene (6 bases). Germline CDR1 reads SGDLS; CDR2 reads YYNGEE. Trimming stripped 3 bases from V and 4 bases from J, with 9 bases between. CDR3 length equals 13 residues. In DNA form, the CDR3 reads TGTGCCAGCAGCGGACAGGACTCAGATACGCAGTATTTT. This sequence encodes CASSGQDSDTQYF.

The V call is TRBV5-4, the J call TRBJ1-3, with unresolved D. V was clipped by 4 bases and J by 0 bases, with 11 bases between them. This CDR3 comprises 15 residues. Germline assignment: CDR1 SGHNT and CDR2 YYREEE (reference sequence). The CDR3 DNA reads as TGTGCCAGCAGCCCTCCACTGAGCTCTGGAAACACCATATATTTT. Its protein product is CASSPPLSSGNTIYF.

The rearrangement joins TRBV24-1 to TRBJ1-1; no clear D gene. V was shortened by 7 bases and J by 4 bases, with 9 bases between the two germline ends. The CDR3 length is 12 residues. The V gene's germline CDR1 is KGHDR and CDR2 SFDVKD. This chain's CDR3 is CATRESGTEAFF. The DNA for the CDR3 is TGTGCCACCAGAGAGTCAGGCACTGAAGCTTTCTTT.

This clone was counted many times. This chain links TRBV15 with TRBJ2-5; 7 bases map to TRBD1. Germline trimming cut 5 bases from V and 3 bases from J; bases unmatched to any gene: 9. In germline, CDR1 is LNHNV, CDR2 YYDKDF (reference sequence). The CDR3 has 15 residues. The CDR3 region is CATSVSGGTEETQYF. The CDR3 region has the DNA TGTGCCACCAGCGTCTCAGGGGGTACGGAAGAGACCCAGTACTTC.

The chain employs TRBV19 and TRBJ2-4, with no clear D. V was shortened by 5 bases and J by 0 bases, with 5 bases between the two germline ends. The CDR3 has 13 amino acids. Germline loops: CDR1 LNHDA, CDR2 SQIVND (reference sequence). The CDR3 region has the DNA TGTGCCAGTAGTGGGCTAGCCAAAAACATTCAGTACTTC. It codes for CASSGLAKNIQYF.